These T cell receptor beta chains were read from a single sample in a study of blood T cells in healthy people across ages. TCRdb independently ran MiXCR on the 5' RACE reads; one entry per CDR3 protein. Counted here are hundreds of thousands of distinct CDR3 sequences, about 52% occurring once; the ten biggest clones make up about 32%. Sequencing was carried out using blood. The receptors were sampled from a woman aged 55-69 years in good health. The CDR3 runs from the conserved cysteine through the conserved F or W. A D gene is named only where the DNA matches it firmly. Expanded clones are given a class, and other clones once, few, many or no size at all.

v_call,cdr3_length,clone_size,j_call,d_call,cdr3_aa
TRBV4-3,16,few,TRBJ2-7,TRBD2,CASSQGMTSQSYEQYF
TRBV29-1,12,few,TRBJ2-3,NA,CSVFGSTDTQYF
TRBV6-2/TRBV6-3,13,once,TRBJ2-1,NA,CASSWASSNEQFF
TRBV6-2/TRBV6-3,16,few,TRBJ2-1,TRBD2,CASSPLGSGRENEQFF
TRBV6-6,15,NA,TRBJ1-6,TRBD1,CASSRGQGSNSPLHF
TRBV15,15,NA,NA,NA,CATSRVPGNGETQYF
TRBV6-4,13,NA,TRBJ1-2,NA,CASSDGPLYGYTF
TRBV5-1,16,NA,TRBJ2-6,TRBD1,CASGTGKDSGANVLTF
TRBV3-1,16,once,TRBJ1-2,NA,CASSQDMAGRRYGYTF
TRBV10-3,12,many,TRBJ2-7,NA,CAISKNSYEQYF
TRBV29-1,14,NA,TRBJ2-1,TRBD1,CSVGPGQGSDEQFF
TRBV5-1,15,many,TRBJ2-7,NA,CASSLGGTSSYEQYF
TRBV29-1,12,NA,NA,NA,CSGRGVNHEQYF
TRBV11-1,17,NA,TRBJ2-5,TRBD2,CASSLTGTSGSLNEQYF
TRBV29-1,15,few,TRBJ2-3,NA,CSVEGGGRGTDTQYF
TRBV29-1,12,few,TRBJ2-5,NA,CSADLYQETQYF
TRBV4-1,16,NA,TRBJ1-5,TRBD1,CASSQDDRGQGRPQHF
TRBV20-1,13,few,TRBJ2-4,NA,CSAPALPQNIQYF
TRBV30,11,NA,TRBJ1-4,NA,CAWHGHEKLFF
TRBV6-2/TRBV6-3,14,few,TRBJ2-7,NA,CASTSPRTDYEQYF
TRBV5-1,13,NA,TRBJ2-7,NA,CASSFPGVNEQYF
TRBV20-1,16,NA,TRBJ2-3,TRBD2,CSASPKLAERRDTQYF
TRBV4-3,15,NA,TRBJ2-1,TRBD1,CASSQAWTGEHEQFF